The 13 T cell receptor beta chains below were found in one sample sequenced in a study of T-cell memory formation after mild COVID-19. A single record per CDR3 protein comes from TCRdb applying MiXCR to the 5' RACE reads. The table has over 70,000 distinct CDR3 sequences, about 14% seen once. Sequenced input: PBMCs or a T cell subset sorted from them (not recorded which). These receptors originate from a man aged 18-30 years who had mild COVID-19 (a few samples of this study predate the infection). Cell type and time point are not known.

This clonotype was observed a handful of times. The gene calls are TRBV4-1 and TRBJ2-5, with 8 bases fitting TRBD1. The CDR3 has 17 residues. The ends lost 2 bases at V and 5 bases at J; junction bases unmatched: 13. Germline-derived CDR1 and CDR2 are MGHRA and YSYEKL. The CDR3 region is CASSQPPSGRGRETQYF. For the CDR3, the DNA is TGCGCCAGCAGCCAACCTCCTTCGGGCAGGGGGCGGGAGACCCAGTACTTC.

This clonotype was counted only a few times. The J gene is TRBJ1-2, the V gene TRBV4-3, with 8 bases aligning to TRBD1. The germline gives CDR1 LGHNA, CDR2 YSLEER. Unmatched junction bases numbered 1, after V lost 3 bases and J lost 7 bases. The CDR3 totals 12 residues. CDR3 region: CASSHGTGGYTF. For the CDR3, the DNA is TGCGCCAGCAGCCACGGGACAGGTGGCTACACCTTC.

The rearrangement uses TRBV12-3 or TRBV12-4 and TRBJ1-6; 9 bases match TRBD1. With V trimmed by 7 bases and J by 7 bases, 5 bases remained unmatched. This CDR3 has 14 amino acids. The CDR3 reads CASMGTGLNSPLHF. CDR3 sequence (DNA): TGTGCCAGCATGGGGACAGGGTTGAATTCACCCCTCCACTTT.

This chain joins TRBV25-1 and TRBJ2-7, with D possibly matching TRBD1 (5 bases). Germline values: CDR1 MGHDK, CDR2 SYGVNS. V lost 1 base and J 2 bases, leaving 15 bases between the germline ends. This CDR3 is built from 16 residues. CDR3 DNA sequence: TGTGCCAGCAGTGAATCAGGTTGGGGCCGGACCTACGAGCAGTACTTC. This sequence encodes CASSESGWGRTYEQYF.

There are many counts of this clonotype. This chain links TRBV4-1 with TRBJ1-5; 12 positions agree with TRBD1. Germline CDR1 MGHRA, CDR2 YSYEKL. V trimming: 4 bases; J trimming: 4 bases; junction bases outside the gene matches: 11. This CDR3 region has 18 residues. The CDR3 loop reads CASSPLPGQGAGNQPQHF. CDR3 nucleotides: TGCGCCAGCAGCCCGTTGCCGGGACAGGGGGCAGGTAATCAGCCCCAGCATTTT.

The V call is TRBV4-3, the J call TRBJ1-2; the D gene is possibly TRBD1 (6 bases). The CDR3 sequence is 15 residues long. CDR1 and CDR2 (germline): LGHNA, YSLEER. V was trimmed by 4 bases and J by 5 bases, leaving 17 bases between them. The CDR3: CASSPKQGMQYGYTF. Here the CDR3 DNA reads TGCGCCAGCAGCCCCAAACAGGGAATGCAATATGGCTACACCTTC.

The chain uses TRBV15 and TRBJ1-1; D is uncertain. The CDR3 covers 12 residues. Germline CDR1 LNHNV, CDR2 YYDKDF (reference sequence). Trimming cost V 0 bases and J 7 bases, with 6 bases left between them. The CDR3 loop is CATSRDSVEAFF. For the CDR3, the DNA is TGTGCCACCAGCAGAGATTCTGTTGAAGCTTTCTTT.

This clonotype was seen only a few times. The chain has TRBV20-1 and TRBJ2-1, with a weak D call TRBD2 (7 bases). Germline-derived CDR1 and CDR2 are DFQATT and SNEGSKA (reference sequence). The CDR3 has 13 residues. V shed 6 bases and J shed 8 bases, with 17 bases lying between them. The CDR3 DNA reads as TGCAGTGCCCACCCGGGGGCGGGGGATGAGCAGTTCTTC. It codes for CSAHPGAGDEQFF.

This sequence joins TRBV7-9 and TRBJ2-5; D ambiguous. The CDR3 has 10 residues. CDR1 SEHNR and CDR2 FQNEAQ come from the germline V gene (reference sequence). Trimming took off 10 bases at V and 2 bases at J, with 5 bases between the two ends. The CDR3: CATRQETQYF. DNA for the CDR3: TGTGCCACCCGTCAAGAGACCCAGTACTTC.

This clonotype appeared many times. For the CDR3, the DNA is TGTGCCAGCAGCTTCCCCCCCAGGGTCTATCACAGCAACGAGCAGTACTTC. Residues: CASSFPPRVYHSNEQYF. The chain combines TRBV12-1 with TRBJ2-7; TRBD1, as called in the table, went unchecked against the DNA. TRBV12-1 is shown as a pseudogene. This CDR3 is 17 amino acids long.

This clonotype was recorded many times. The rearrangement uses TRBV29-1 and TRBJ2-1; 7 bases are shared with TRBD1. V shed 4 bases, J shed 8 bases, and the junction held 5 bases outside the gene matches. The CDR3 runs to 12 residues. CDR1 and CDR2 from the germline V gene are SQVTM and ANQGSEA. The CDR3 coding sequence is TGCAGCGTTGGGTACAGGGGTGATGAGCAGTTCTTC. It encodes CSVGYRGDEQFF.

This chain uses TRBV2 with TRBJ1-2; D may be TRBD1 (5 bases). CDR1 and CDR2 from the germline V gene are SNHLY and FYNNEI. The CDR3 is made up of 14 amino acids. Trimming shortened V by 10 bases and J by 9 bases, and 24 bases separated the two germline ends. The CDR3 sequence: CATAQARTSFRYTF. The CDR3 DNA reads TGTGCCACAGCACAGGCCAGAACCTCCTTTCGCTACACCTTC. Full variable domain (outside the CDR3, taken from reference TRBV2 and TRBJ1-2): EPEVTQTPSHQVTQMGQEVILRCVPISNHLYFYWYRQILGQKVEFLVSFYNNEISEKSEIFDDQFSVERPDGSNFTLKIRSTKLEDSAMYFCATAQARTSFRYTFGSGTRLTVV.

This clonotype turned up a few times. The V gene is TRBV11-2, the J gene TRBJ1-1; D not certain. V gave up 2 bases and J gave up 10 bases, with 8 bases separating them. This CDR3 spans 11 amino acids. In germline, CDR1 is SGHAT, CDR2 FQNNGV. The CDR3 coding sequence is TGTGCCAGCAGCTTATGGAACGGAGCTTTCTTT. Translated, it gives CASSLWNGAFF.